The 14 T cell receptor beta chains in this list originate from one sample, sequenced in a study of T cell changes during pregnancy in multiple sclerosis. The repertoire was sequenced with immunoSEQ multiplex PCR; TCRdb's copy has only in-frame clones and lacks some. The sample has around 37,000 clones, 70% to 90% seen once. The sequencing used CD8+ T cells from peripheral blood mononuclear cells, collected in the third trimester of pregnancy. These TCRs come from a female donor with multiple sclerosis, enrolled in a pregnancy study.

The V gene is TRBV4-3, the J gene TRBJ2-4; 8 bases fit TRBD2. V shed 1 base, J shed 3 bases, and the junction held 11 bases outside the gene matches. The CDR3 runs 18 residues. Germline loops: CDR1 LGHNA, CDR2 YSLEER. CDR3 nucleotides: TGCGCCAGCAGCCAAGGCGGAGCGGGGGTTGAGGGCAAAAACATTCAGTACTTC. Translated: CASSQGGAGVEGKNIQYF.

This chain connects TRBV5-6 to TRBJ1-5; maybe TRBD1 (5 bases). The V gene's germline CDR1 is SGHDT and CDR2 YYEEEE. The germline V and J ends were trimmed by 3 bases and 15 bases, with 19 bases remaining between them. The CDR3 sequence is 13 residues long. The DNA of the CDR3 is TGTGCCAGCAGCTCCTACCTCTCTGACAGCCCGCATTTT. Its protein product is CASSSYLSDSPHF.

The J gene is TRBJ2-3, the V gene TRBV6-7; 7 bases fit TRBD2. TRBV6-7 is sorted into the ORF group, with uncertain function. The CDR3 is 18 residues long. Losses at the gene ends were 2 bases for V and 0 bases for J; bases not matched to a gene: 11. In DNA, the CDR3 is TGTGCCAGCAGTTACCCCCGGAGGGGAGGGGACAGCACAGATACGCAGTATTTT. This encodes CASSYPRRGGDSTDTQYF.

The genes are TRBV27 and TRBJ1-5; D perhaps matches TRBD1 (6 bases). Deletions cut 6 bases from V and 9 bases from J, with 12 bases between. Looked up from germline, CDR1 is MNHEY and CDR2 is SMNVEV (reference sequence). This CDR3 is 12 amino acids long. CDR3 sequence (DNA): TGTGCCAGCAGGCATCAGGGGATGCCCCAGCATTTT. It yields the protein CASRHQGMPQHF.

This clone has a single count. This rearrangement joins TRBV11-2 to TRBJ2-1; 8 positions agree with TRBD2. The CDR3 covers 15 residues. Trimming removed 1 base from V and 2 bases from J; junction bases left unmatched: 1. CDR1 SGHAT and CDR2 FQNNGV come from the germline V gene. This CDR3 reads CASSLVLAAYNEQFF. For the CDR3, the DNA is TGTGCCAGCAGCTTAGTACTAGCGGCCTACAATGAGCAGTTCTTC.

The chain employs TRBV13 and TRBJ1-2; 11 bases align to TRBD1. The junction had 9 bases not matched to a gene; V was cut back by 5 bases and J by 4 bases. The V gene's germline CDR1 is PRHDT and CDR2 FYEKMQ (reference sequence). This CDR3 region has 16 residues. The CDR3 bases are TGTGCCAGCAGCAACCCCGGGACAGGGGGAAGCTATGGCTACACCTTC. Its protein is CASSNPGTGGSYGYTF.

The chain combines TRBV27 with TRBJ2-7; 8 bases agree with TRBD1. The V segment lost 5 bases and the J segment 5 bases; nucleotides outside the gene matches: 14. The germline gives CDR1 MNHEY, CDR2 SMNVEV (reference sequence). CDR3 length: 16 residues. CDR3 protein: CASSPRQGRGRDEQYF. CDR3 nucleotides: TGTGCCAGCAGTCCCCGCCAGGGCAGGGGGCGCGACGAGCAGTACTTC.

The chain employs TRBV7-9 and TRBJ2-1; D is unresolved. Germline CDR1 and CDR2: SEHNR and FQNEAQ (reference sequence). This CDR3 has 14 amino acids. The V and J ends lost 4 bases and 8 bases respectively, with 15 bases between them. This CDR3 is CASSSTLIQDEQFF. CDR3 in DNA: TGTGCCAGCAGCTCCACCCTAATCCAGGATGAGCAGTTCTTC.

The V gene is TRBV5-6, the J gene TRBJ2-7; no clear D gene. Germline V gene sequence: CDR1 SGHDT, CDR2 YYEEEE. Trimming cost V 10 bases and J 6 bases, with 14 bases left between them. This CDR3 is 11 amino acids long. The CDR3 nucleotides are TGTGCCGGAAACGAGGAAGGCGAGCAGTACTTC. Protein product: CAGNEEGEQYF.

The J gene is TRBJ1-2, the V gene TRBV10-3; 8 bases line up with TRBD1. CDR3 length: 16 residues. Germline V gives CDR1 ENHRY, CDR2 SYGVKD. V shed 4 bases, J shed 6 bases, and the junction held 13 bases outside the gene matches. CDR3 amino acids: CAISAQGQEDGDGYTF. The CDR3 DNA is TGTGCCATCAGTGCCCAGGGACAGGAGGACGGGGATGGCTACACCTTC.

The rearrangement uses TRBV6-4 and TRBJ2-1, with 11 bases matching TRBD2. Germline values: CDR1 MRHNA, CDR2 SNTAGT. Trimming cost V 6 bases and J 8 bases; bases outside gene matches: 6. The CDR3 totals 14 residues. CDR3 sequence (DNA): TGTGCCAGCAGCACTAGCGGGGGCCGGGATGAGCAGTTCTTC. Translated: CASSTSGGRDEQFF.

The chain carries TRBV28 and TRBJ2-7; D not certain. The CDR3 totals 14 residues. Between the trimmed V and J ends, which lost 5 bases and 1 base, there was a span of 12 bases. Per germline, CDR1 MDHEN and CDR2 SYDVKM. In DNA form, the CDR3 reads TGTGCCAGCAGTCCACTATGGGTTTCCTACGAGCAGTACTTC. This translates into CASSPLWVSYEQYF.

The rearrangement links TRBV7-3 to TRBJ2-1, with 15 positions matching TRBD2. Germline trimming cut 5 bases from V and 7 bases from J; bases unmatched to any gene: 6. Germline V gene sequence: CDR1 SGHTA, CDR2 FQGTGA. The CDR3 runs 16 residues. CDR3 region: CASSAAGLAGGNEQFF. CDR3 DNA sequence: TGTGCCAGCAGCGCCGCGGGACTAGCGGGGGGAAATGAGCAGTTCTTC.

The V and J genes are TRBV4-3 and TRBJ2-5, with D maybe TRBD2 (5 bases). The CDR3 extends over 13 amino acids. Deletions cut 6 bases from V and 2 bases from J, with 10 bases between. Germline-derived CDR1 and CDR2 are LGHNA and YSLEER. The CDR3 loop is CASRQRGQETQYF. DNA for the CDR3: TGCGCCAGCAGACAGAGAGGGCAAGAGACCCAGTACTTC.